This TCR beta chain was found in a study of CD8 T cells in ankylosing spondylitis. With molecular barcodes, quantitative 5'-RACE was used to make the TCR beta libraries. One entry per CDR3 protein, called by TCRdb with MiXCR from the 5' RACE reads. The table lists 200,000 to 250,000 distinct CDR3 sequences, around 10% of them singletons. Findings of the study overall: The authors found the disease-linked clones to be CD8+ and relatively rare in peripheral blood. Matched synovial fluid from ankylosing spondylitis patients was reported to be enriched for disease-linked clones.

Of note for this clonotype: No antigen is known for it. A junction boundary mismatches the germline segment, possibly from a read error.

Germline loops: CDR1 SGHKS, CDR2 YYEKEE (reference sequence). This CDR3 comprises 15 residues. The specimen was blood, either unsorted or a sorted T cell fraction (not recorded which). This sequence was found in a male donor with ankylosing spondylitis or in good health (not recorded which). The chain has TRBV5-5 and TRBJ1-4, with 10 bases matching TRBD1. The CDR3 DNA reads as TGTGCCGGCAGCCTAAGTGGGACAGGGGACGAAAAACTGTTTTTT. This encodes CAGSLSGTGDEKLFF.